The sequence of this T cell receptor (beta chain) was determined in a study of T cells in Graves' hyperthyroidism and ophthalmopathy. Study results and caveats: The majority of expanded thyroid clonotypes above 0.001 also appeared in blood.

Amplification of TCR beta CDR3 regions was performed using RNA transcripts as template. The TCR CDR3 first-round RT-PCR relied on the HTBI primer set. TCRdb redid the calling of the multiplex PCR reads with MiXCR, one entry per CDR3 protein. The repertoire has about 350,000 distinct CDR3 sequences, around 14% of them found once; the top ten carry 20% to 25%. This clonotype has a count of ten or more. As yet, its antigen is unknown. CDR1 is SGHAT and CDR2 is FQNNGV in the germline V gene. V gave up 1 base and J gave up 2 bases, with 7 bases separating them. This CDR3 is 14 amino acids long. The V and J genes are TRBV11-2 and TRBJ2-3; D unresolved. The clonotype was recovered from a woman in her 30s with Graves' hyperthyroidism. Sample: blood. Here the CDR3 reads CASSLGHLTDTQYF. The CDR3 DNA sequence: TGTGCCAGCAGCTTAGGCCACCTCACAGATACGCAGTATTTT.